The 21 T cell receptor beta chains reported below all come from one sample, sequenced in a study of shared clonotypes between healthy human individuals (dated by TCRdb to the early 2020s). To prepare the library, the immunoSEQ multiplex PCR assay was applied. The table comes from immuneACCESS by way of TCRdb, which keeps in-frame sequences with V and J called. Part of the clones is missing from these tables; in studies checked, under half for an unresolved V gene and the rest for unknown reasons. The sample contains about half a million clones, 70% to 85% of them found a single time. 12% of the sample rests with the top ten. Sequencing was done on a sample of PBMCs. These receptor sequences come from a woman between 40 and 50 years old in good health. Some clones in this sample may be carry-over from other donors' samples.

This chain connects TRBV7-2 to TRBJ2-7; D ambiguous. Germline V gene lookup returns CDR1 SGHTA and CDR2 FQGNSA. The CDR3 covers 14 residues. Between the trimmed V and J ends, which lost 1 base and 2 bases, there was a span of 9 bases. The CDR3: CASSLGLVAYEQYF. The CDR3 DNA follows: TGTGCCAGCAGCTTAGGACTCGTAGCCTACGAGCAGTACTTC. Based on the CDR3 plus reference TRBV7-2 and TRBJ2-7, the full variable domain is GAGVSQSPSNKVTEKGKDVELRCDPISGHTALYWYRQSLGQGLEFLIYFQGNSAPDKSGLPSDRFSAERTGGSVSTLTIQRTQQEDSAVYLCASSLGLVAYEQYFGPGTRLTVT.

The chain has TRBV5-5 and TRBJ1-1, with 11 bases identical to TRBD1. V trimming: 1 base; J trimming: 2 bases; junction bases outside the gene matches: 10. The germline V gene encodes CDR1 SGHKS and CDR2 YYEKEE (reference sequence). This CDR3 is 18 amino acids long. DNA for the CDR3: TGTGCCAGCAGCTTGAAGTCCCGGACAGGGGGCTACAACACTGAAGCTTTCTTT. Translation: CASSLKSRTGGYNTEAFF.

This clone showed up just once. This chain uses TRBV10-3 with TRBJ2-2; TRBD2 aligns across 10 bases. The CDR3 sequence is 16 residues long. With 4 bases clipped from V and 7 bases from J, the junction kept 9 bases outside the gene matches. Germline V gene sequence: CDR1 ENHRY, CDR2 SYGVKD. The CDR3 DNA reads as TGTGCCATCAGTGGCCGAGTCTCTAGCGGGAGCGGGGAGCTGTTTTTT. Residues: CAISGRVSSGSGELFF.

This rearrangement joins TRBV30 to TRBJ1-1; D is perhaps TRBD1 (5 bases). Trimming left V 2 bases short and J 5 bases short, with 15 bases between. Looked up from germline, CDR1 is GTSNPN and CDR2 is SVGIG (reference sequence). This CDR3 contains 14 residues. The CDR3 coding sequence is TGTGCCTGGAGTATGAGGGGATGGGATACTGAAGCTTTCTTT. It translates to CAWSMRGWDTEAFF. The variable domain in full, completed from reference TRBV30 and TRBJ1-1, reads SQTIHQWPATLVQPVGSPLSLECTVEGTSNPNLYWYRQAAGRGLQLLFYSVGIGQISSEVPQNLSASRPQDRQFILSSKKLLLSDSGFYLCAWSMRGWDTEAFFGQGTRLTVV.

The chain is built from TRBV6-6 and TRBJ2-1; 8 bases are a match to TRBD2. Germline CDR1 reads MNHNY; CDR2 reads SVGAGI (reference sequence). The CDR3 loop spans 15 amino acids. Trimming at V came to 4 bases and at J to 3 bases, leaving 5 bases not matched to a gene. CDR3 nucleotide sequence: TGTGCCAGCAGTTCAGCGGGAGAGGGCTACAATGAGCAGTTCTTC. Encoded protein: CASSSAGEGYNEQFF.

CDR3 nucleotides: TGTGCCTGGAGTGATGACGGGAGTTCCTACAATGAGCAGTTCTTC. It is translated as CAWSDDGSSYNEQFF. J is TRBJ2-1 and V is TRBV30, with D maybe TRBD2 (6 bases). V lost 1 base to trimming and J lost 1 base, with 11 bases between them. Germline loops: CDR1 GTSNPN, CDR2 SVGIG (reference sequence). The CDR3 consists of 15 residues.

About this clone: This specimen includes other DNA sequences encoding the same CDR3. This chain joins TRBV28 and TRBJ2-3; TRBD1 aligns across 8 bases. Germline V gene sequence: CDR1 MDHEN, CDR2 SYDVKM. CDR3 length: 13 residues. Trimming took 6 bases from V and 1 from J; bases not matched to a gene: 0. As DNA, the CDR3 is TGTGCCAGCAGGGACAGGGGCACAGATACGCAGTATTTT. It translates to CASRDRGTDTQYF.

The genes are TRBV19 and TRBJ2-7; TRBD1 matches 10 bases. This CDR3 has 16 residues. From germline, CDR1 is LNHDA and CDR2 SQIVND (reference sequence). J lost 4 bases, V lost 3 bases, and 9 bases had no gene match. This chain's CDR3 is CASSIGQTGGWYEQYF. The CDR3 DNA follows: TGTGCCAGTAGTATTGGTCAGACAGGGGGCTGGTACGAGCAGTACTTC.

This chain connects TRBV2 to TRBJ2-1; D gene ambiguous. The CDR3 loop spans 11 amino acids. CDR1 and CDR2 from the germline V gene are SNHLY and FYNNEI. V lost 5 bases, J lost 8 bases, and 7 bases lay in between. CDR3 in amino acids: CASSFSYEQFF. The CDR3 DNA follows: TGTGCCAGCAGTTTTAGCTATGAGCAGTTCTTC.

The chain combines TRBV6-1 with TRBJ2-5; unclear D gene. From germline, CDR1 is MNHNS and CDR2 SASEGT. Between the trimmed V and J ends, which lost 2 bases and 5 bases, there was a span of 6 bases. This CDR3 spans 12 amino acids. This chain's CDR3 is CASSELRETQYF. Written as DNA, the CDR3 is TGTGCCAGCAGTGAATTAAGGGAGACCCAGTACTTC.

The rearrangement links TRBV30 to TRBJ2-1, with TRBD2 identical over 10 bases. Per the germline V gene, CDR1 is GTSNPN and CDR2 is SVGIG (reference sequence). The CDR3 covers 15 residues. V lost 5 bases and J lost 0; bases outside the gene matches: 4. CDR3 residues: CAWAGLAASYNEQFF. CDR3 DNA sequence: TGTGCCTGGGCTGGACTAGCGGCCTCCTACAATGAGCAGTTCTTC.

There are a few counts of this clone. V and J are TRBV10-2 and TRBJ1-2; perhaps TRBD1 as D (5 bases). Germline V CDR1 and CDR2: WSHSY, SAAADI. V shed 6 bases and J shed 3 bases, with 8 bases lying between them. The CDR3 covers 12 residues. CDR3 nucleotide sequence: TGCGCCAGCAGAGGGGATGACTATGGCTACACCTTC. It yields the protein CASRGDDYGYTF.

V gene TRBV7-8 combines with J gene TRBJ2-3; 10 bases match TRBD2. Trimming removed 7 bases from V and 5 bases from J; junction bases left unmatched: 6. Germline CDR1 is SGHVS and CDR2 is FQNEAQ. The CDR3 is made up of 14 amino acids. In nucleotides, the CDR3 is TGTGCCAGCACTCTAGCGGGAGTGATAGATACGCAGTATTTT. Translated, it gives CASTLAGVIDTQYF.

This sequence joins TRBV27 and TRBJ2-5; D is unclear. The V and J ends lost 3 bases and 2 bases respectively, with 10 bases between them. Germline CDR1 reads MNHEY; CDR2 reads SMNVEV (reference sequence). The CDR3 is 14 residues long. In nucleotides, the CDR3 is TGTGCCAGCAGTTTTGATGGCAGACAAGAGACCCAGTACTTC. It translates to CASSFDGRQETQYF.

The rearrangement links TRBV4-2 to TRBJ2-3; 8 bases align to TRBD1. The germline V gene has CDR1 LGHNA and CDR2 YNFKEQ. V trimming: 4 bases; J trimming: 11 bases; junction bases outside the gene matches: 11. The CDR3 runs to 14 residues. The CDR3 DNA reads TGTGCCAGCAGCCCAGGACAGGGTGGGGTGGGGCAGTATTTT. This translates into CASSPGQGGVGQYF.

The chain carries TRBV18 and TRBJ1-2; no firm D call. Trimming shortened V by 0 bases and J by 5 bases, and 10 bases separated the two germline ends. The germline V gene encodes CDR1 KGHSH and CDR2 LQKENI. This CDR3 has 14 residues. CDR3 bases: TGTGCCAGCTCACCACCGATTGTCGGATATGGCTACACCTTC. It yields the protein CASSPPIVGYGYTF. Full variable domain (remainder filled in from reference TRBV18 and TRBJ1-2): NAGVMQNPRHLVRRRGQEARLRCSPMKGHSHVYWYRQLPEEGLKFMVYLQKENIIDESGMPKERFSAEFPKEGPSILRIQQVVRGDSAAYFCASSPPIVGYGYTFGSGTRLTVV.

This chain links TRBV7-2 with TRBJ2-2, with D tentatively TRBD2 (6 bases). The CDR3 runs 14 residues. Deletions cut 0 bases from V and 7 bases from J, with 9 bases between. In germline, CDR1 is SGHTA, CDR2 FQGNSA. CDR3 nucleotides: TGTGCCAGCAGCTTAGCGCGGAGGGGCGGGGAGCTGTTTTTT. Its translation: CASSLARRGGELFF.

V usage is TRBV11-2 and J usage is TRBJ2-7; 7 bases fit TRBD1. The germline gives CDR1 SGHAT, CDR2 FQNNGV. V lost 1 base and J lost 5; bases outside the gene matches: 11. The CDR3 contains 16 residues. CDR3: CASSLGPDRAIDEQYF. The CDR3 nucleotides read TGTGCCAGCAGCTTAGGACCAGACAGGGCTATCGACGAGCAGTACTTC.

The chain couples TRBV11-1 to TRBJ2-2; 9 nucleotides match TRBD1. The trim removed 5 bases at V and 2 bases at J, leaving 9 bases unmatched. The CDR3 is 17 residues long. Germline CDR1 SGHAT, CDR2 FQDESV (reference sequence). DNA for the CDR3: TGTGCCAGCAGCCGAAACCCGGACAGGGGAAACACCGGGGAGCTGTTTTTT. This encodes CASSRNPDRGNTGELFF.

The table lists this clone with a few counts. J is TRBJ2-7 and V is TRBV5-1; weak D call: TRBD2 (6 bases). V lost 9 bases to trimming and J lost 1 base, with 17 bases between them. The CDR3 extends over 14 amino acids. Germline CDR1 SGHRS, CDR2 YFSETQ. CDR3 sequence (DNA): TGCGCCACCCCTTTCGGGGGATTATCCTACGAGCAGTACTTC. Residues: CATPFGGLSYEQYF.

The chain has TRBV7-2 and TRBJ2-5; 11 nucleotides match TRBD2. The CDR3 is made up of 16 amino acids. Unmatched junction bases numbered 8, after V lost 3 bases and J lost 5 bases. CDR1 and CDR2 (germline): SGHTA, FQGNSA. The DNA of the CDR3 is TGTGCCAGCAGCTTGGAACTAGCGGGAGTTTTTGAGACCCAGTACTTC. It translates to CASSLELAGVFETQYF.